The next 28 T cell receptor beta chains were all read from a single sample in a study of tumor and adjacent non-tumor tissue in lung cancer. Three rounds of nested PCR, following a modified ARM-PCR protocol, produced the TCRbeta library. TCRdb re-derived calls from the multiplex PCR reads in MiXCR, one entry per CDR3 protein. The table lists approximately 90,000 distinct CDR3 sequences, around 71% of them singletons. The template was RNA from unsorted bulk tissue. The sample taken for sequencing was lung tumor tissue. These receptors were collected from a man in his 60s with non-small cell lung cancer.

Comments on this clonotype: The CDR3 carries no conserved terminal phenylalanine or tryptophan, so it likely arises from a read error. This sequence joins TRBV5-1 and TRBJ2-5; 8 bases fit TRBD1. The germline V gene has CDR1 SGHRS and CDR2 YFSETQ. Trimming took 5 bases from V and 5 from J; bases not matched to a gene: 8. The length of the CDR3 is 14 residues. In DNA form, the CDR3 reads TGCGCCAGCAGTCTGCAGGGACAGGAGGAGACCCAGTACGTC. Translated, it gives CASSLQGQEETQYV.

On this clonotype: One end of the junction is discordant with germline, which a read error may explain. The genes are TRBV12-3 or TRBV12-4 and TRBJ2-7, with D possibly being TRBD1 (5 bases). CDR3 length equals 13 residues. CDR3 protein: CASSFGQGYERYF. The CDR3 coding sequence is TGTGCCAGCAGTTTCGGGCAGGGCTACGAGCGGTACTTC.

In the case of this clonotype: The junction differs from germline at one of its ends, possibly a read error. J is TRBJ2-4 and V is TRBV12-3 or TRBV12-4; 7 positions match TRBD2. There are 18 residues in the CDR3. DNA for the CDR3: TGTGCCAGCAGTTCCGGACTAGTAAAACCTATAGCCAAAAACATTCAGTATTTC. Translated: CASSSGLVKPIAKNIQYF.

The chain combines TRBV6-2 or TRBV6-3 with TRBJ2-5; TRBD2 matches 7 bases. Per germline, CDR1 MNHEY and CDR2 SVGEGT. The CDR3 spans 15 residues. V shed 6 bases and J 7 bases; nucleotides not matched to a gene: 14. CDR3 coding DNA: TGTGCCAGCAGAGCGGCGCGGGAGTCGCGAAGGACCCAGTACTTC. It is translated as CASRAARESRRTQYF.

The chain combines TRBV2 with TRBJ2-7, with D possibly TRBD2 on 6 matching bases. This CDR3 is 17 amino acids long. Germline loops: CDR1 SNHLY, CDR2 FYNNEI. Trimming pared 2 bases from V and 6 bases from J, leaving 23 bases between. The CDR3 DNA is TGTGCCAGCAGTGAAAGGAGGGGATGCGTTGGAACCTGCGAGCAGTACTTC. It encodes CASSERRGCVGTCEQYF.

This clonotype was recorded once. An end of the junction does not agree with germline; a read error may underlie this. V and J are TRBV12-3 or TRBV12-4 and TRBJ2-5; possibly TRBD1 for D (6 bases). The CDR3 consists of 16 residues. CDR3 amino acids: CVSSPTGTLFGKTQHF. DNA of the CDR3: TGTGTCAGCAGTCCCACCGGGACACTCTTTGGGAAGACCCAGCACTTC.

Concerning this clonotype: This may be a read error: a much more frequent sequence differs by one nucleotide. For the CDR3, the DNA is TGTGCCAGCAGTTACCCTATGGGACAGGGGAACTATGGCTACACCTTC. Amino acid sequence: CASSYPMGQGNYGYTF. This chain joins TRBV6-2 or TRBV6-3 and TRBJ1-2; TRBD1 matches 10 bases. This CDR3 contains 16 residues. Germline assignment: CDR1 MNHEY and CDR2 SVGEGT. The J segment lost 2 bases and the V segment lost 2 bases, leaving 5 bases of the junction unmatched.

V usage is TRBV30 and J usage is TRBJ2-3; no firm D call. In germline, CDR1 is GTSNPN, CDR2 SVGIG (reference sequence). There are 13 residues in the CDR3. Trimming removed 5 bases from V and 0 bases from J, with 9 bases in between. CDR3 region: CAWGQTSTDTQYF. The CDR3 nucleotides are TGTGCCTGGGGTCAGACTAGCACAGATACGCAGTATTTT.

As to this clonotype: The junction does not match germline at one end; this may be a read error. The chain is built from TRBV6-1 and TRBJ2-7; 10 bases are shared with TRBD2. The CDR3 is 14 residues long. CDR1 and CDR2 (germline): MNHNS, SASEGT. CDR3 amino acids: CAGSDGLAVYDQYF. The CDR3 DNA is TGTGCCGGCAGTGACGGACTAGCGGTATACGATCAGTACTTC.

This clonotype has a count of ten or more. The chain has TRBV20-1 and TRBJ1-3; D not resolved. V was trimmed by 3 bases and J by 0 bases, leaving 9 bases between them. Germline values: CDR1 DFQATT, CDR2 SNEGSKA (reference sequence). There are 14 residues in the CDR3. The CDR3 sequence is CSASVGISGNTIYF. DNA of the CDR3: TGCAGTGCTAGCGTCGGAATCTCTGGAAACACCATATATTTT.

Of note for this clonotype: Its ends do not fully match the called genes, so a read error is possible. The rearrangement uses TRBV28 and TRBJ1-5; TRBD1 matches at 9 bases. The germline V gene has CDR1 MDHEN and CDR2 SYDVKM. The CDR3 loop spans 15 amino acids. The CDR3, as DNA: TGTGTCAGCAGTGCCTGGACAGGGGTCAATCAGCCCCAGCATTTT. Encoded protein: CVSSAWTGVNQPQHF.

Remarks on this clonotype: A much larger clone lies one base from this, so it may be a read error. The chain is built from TRBV7-9 and TRBJ2-7; a weak D match, TRBD1 (6 bases). The V gene's germline CDR1 is SEHNR and CDR2 FQNEAQ (reference sequence). This CDR3 region has 14 residues. Trimming took off 9 bases at V and 3 bases at J, with 18 bases between the two ends. CDR3 region: CARSPRDKIYEQYF. The CDR3 DNA reads as TGTGCCAGGAGTCCCCGGGACAAAATCTACGAGCAGTACTTC.

By share, this clonotype counts as medium-sized. The chain combines TRBV11-3 with TRBJ2-7; TRBD2 matches 9 bases. Germline loops: CDR1 SGHNT, CDR2 YENEEA. The J segment lost 1 base and the V segment lost 2 bases, leaving 6 bases of the junction unmatched. The CDR3 totals 16 residues. Written as DNA, the CDR3 is TGTGCCAGCAGCTTAAGCGGGACTAGCCGTTCCTACGAGCAGTACTTC. This translates into CASSLSGTSRSYEQYF.

The genes are TRBV28 and TRBJ2-3; 7 positions match TRBD2. J lost 4 bases, V lost 2 bases, and 9 bases had no gene match. CDR1 is MDHEN and CDR2 is SYDVKM in the germline V gene. CDR3 size: 16 residues. In DNA, the CDR3 is TGTGCCAGCAGTTTAATTCTGCGGCTAGCGGCAGATACGCAGTATTTT. Protein: CASSLILRLAADTQYF.

This clonotype has at least ten counts. CDR3 in DNA: TGCAGTGCTAGAGGGGACGAAAGCTTTTCGATTCAGTACTTC. Its protein product is CSARGDESFSIQYF. The chain links TRBV20-1 to TRBJ2-4; D possibly matches TRBD1 or TRBD2 (5 bases each). With 1 base removed from V and 10 bases from J, the gap between germline ends came to 17 bases. This CDR3 comprises 14 residues. In germline, CDR1 is DFQATT, CDR2 SNEGSKA (reference sequence).

To note about this clonotype: An end of the junction differs from the germline gene, which may be a read error. This chain uses TRBV6-1 with TRBJ2-7; TRBD2 is a possible D gene (5 bases). The CDR3 length is 14 residues. Germline values: CDR1 MNHNS, CDR2 SASEGT. The CDR3 coding sequence is TGTGCCACCGCTATAGTGGGAGCCTCCTACGAGCAATACTTC. This sequence encodes CATAIVGASYEQYF.

As regards this clonotype: One end of the junction does not line up with germline, which may come from a read error. As DNA, the CDR3 is TGTGCCAGCATTGAAGGGGACAGGGGACGTGAGCAGTTCTTC. This sequence encodes CASIEGDRGREQFF. The chain uses TRBV6-1 and TRBJ2-1, with TRBD1 matching over 10 bases. The CDR3 covers 14 residues. Germline V gene lookup returns CDR1 MNHNS and CDR2 SASEGT.

The chain employs TRBV28 and TRBJ2-1; D unresolved. Trimming took off 6 bases at V and 5 bases at J, with 20 bases between the two ends. Germline V gene data show CDR1 as MDHEN and CDR2 as SYDVKM. The length of the CDR3 is 16 residues. The CDR3 reads CASRLLSAILNNEQFF. CDR3 DNA: TGTGCCAGCAGGCTCCTGAGCGCGATTCTCAACAATGAGCAGTTCTTC.

With respect to this clonotype: This likely comes from a read error, as the CDR3 has no conserved phenylalanine or tryptophan at its end. The V call is TRBV4-2, the J call TRBJ2-5; weak D call: TRBD1 (5 bases). This CDR3 is 13 amino acids long. CDR1 LGHNA and CDR2 YNFKEQ come from the germline V gene. V was trimmed by 3 bases and J by 7 bases, leaving 12 bases between them. CDR3 in DNA: TGTGCCAGCAGCCAGACAGTTCCAGTGACCCAGTACTTA. Translating gives CASSQTVPVTQYL.

This clonotype was seen at least ten times. The chain combines TRBV6-1 with TRBJ2-1, with TRBD1 identical over 10 bases. The germline V gene has CDR1 MNHNS and CDR2 SASEGT. Unmatched junction bases numbered 13, after V lost 7 bases and J lost 10 bases. CDR3 length: 15 amino acids. CDR3 protein: CASKPGTGAYGEQFF. The CDR3 DNA sequence: TGTGCCAGCAAGCCCGGGACAGGGGCTTACGGAGAGCAGTTCTTC.

This clonotype showed up many times. The chain is built from TRBV6-5 and TRBJ1-6; D uncertain. Germline CDR1 reads MNHEY; CDR2 reads SVGAGI. Trimming cost V 6 bases and J 13 bases, with 16 bases left between them. The CDR3 covers 13 residues. The chain's CDR3 is CASSQQQISPLHF. Written as DNA, the CDR3 is TGTGCCAGCAGCCAGCAACAAATCTCCCCCCTCCACTTT.

The chain employs TRBV4-3 and TRBJ2-2, with 7 bases identical to TRBD2. V was clipped by 3 bases and J by 4 bases; unmatched bases: 8. Germline loops: CDR1 LGHNA, CDR2 YSLEER. CDR3 length: 16 residues. The CDR3 nucleotides are TGCGCCAGCAGCCATGAAAGCGGGGTCAGCACCGGGGAGCTGTTTTTT. It yields the protein CASSHESGVSTGELFF.

This clonotype was seen repeatedly, ten times or more. The chain links TRBV12-3 or TRBV12-4 to TRBJ1-3, with TRBD1 matching 7 bases. This CDR3 is 19 amino acids long. V dropped 3 bases and J dropped 0; count of bases not matched to a gene: 14. Here the CDR3 reads CASSLHPINRGGSGNTIYF. The CDR3 DNA is TGTGCCAGCAGTTTGCACCCGATAAACAGGGGTGGCTCTGGAAACACCATATATTTT.

Concerning this clonotype itself: The junction and the germline gene differ at one end; a read error may be behind it. This chain joins TRBV11-3 and TRBJ1-1; the match to TRBD1 covers 8 bases. This CDR3 is 15 amino acids long. CDR1 and CDR2 from the germline V gene are SGHNT and YENEEA. The CDR3, as DNA: TGTGCCAGCAGGCCAAGTTACAGGGGGAACACTGAAGCTCTCTTT. This sequence encodes CASRPSYRGNTEALF. The variable domain in full, with the rest retrieved from reference TRBV11-3 and TRBJ1-1, is EAGVVQSPRYKIIEKKQPVAFWCNPISGHNTLYWYLQNLGQGPELLIRYENEEAVDDSQLPKDRFSAERLKGVDSTLKIQPAELGDSAVYLCASRPSYRGNTEALFGQGTRLTVV.

Note on this clonotype: One end of the junction does not line up with germline, which may come from a read error. The chain has TRBV29-1 and TRBJ2-4; D remains unclear. Germline assignment: CDR1 SQVTM and CDR2 ANQGSEA. The CDR3 loop spans 14 amino acids. CDR3: CCVRPVLANNIQYF. In nucleotides, the CDR3 is TGCTGCGTCAGGCCGGTCCTTGCCAACAACATTCAGTACTTC. Full variable domain (missing parts from reference TRBV29-1 and TRBJ2-4): SAVISQKPSRDICQRGTSLTIQCQVDSQVTMMFWYRQQPGQSLTLIATANQGSEATYESGFVIDKFPISRPNLTFSTLTVSNMSPEDSSIYLCCVRPVLANNIQYFGAGTRLSVL.

This clonotype was counted a single time. The CDR3 loop reads CASSAIPGHGISYEQYF. For the CDR3, the DNA is TGTGCCAGCAGCGCTATACCGGGACATGGGATTTCCTACGAGCAGTACTTC. The gene calls are TRBV6-1 and TRBJ2-7; perhaps TRBD1 as D (6 bases). The germline V gene has CDR1 MNHNS and CDR2 SASEGT. The V end was cut by 6 bases, the J end by 1 base, with 22 bases between. This CDR3 is 17 amino acids long.

This chain uses TRBV6-5 with TRBJ2-2; tentative D call: TRBD2 (6 bases). The germline V gene has CDR1 MNHEY and CDR2 SVGAGI. The CDR3 loop spans 15 amino acids. CDR3 in DNA: TGTGCTAGCTGTCGAGTGGGGGGATTGGGCGGGGAGCTGTTTTTT. This encodes CASCRVGGLGGELFF.

About this clonotype: A read error may produce the germline difference seen at one junction end. V and J are TRBV12-5 and TRBJ2-1; D is possibly TRBD2 (5 bases). The CDR3 sequence is 13 residues long. Germline V CDR1 and CDR2: LGHNT, FRNRAP. As DNA, the CDR3 is TGTACTAGTGAAGCAGATTCCTACAATGAGCAGTTCTTC. It yields the protein CTSEADSYNEQFF.